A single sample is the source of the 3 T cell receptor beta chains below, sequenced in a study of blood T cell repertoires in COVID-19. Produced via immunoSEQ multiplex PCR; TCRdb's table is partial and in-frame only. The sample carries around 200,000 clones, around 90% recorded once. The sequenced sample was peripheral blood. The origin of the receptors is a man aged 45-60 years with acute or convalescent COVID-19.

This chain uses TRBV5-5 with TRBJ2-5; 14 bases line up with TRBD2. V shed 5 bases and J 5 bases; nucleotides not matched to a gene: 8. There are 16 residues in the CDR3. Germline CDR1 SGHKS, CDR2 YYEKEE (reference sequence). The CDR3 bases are TGTGCCAGCAGATCAAGGGGACTAGCGGGAGTGGAGACCCAGTACTTC. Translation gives CASRSRGLAGVETQYF.

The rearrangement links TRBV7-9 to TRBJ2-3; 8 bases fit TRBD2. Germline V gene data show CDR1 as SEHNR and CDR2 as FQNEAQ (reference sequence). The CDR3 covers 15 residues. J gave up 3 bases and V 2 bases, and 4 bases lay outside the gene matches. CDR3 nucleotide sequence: TGTGCCAGCAGCTTATTGGGACTAGGGACAGATACGCAGTATTTT. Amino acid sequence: CASSLLGLGTDTQYF.

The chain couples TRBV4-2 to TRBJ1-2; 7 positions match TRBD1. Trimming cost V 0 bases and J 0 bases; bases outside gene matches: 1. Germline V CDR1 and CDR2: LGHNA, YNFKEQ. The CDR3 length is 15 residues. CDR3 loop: CASSQETGANYGYTF. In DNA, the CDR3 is TGTGCCAGCAGCCAAGAAACAGGGGCTAACTATGGCTACACCTTC.